This is a list of T cell receptor beta chains from one sample in a study of blood T cell repertoires in COVID-19. Sequencing was performed with immunoSEQ multiplex PCR; in TCRdb, only in-frame clones are kept and a portion is missing. The repertoire holds roughly 18,000 clones, with 86% as singletons. The sample comprised peripheral blood. The receptors originated from a man between 65 and 80 years old with acute or convalescent COVID-19. CDR3s leave out the opening cysteine and the closing phenylalanine or tryptophan.

v_gene: TRBV28; j_gene: TRBJ2-7; CDR3aa: ASSHAGTGDLPIYEQY
v_gene: TRBV2; j_gene: TRBJ2-5; CDR3aa: ASNKGVAETQY
v_gene: TRBV5-1; j_gene: TRBJ2-2; CDR3aa: ASSFGAAGNTGELF
v_gene: TRBV4-3; j_gene: TRBJ1-6; CDR3aa: ASSQKAGFYNSPLH
v_gene: TRBV28; j_gene: TRBJ2-5; CDR3aa: ASSLAAGQETQY
v_gene: TRBV3-1/TRBV3-2; j_gene: TRBJ2-2; CDR3aa: ASSPLAGRTGELF
v_gene: TRBV11-2; j_gene: TRBJ1-2; CDR3aa: ASSPLGERDGYT
v_gene: TRBV25-1; j_gene: TRBJ2-2; CDR3aa: ASSELGQGNTGELF
v_gene: TRBV6-2/TRBV6-3; j_gene: TRBJ1-1; CDR3aa: ASSSPGQGGTEAF
v_gene: TRBV4-2; j_gene: TRBJ2-1; CDR3aa: ASSQEEGLAGGVYNEQF
v_gene: TRBV28; j_gene: TRBJ1-6; CDR3aa: ASSSPGQLSRAYNSPLH
v_gene: TRBV7-8; j_gene: TRBJ1-3; CDR3aa: ASSLVRLSSGNTIY
v_gene: TRBV6-5; j_gene: TRBJ2-7; CDR3aa: ASRASGTAPREY
v_gene: TRBV3-1/TRBV3-2; j_gene: TRBJ1-4; CDR3aa: ASSFQTVLDEKLF
v_gene: TRBV7-2; j_gene: TRBJ1-5; CDR3aa: ASSLTGDQALQPQH
v_gene: TRBV11-3; j_gene: TRBJ2-2; CDR3aa: ASSLRTGSAGELF
v_gene: TRBV5-1; j_gene: TRBJ1-1; CDR3aa: ASSLQGANTEAF
v_gene: TRBV7-9; j_gene: TRBJ2-1; CDR3aa: ASSLRGGSYNEQF
v_gene: TRBV5-1; j_gene: TRBJ1-4; CDR3aa: AAQGETGNGEKLF
v_gene: TRBV5-1; j_gene: TRBJ1-6; CDR3aa: ASSLAANAGMNSPLH
v_gene: TRBV5-1; j_gene: TRBJ1-1; CDR3aa: ASTRGQTWAAEAF
v_gene: TRBV28; j_gene: TRBJ1-5; CDR3aa: ASSSQGASSLAPQH
v_gene: TRBV5-1; j_gene: TRBJ1-1; CDR3aa: ASSRTGGDTEAF
v_gene: TRBV7-9; j_gene: TRBJ2-2; CDR3aa: ASSIDGRDTGELF
v_gene: TRBV6-5; j_gene: TRBJ2-1; CDR3aa: ASSYLGLPGNEQF
v_gene: TRBV4-3; j_gene: TRBJ1-2; CDR3aa: ASSQEGRSYGYT
v_gene: TRBV5-1; j_gene: TRBJ2-2; CDR3aa: ASSLEPSGRATAGELF
v_gene: TRBV5-1; j_gene: TRBJ2-2; CDR3aa: ASSLGHVNTGELF
v_gene: TRBV18; j_gene: TRBJ2-7; CDR3aa: ASSPPGSGRSYEQY
v_gene: TRBV28; j_gene: TRBJ1-1; CDR3aa: ASSLEEGAMNTEAF